The 25 T cell receptor beta chains below all came from one sample that was sequenced in a study of blood T cell repertoires in COVID-19. The assay was immunoSEQ multiplex PCR, and TCRdb's table has in-frame clones only and misses some. The sample records roughly 250,000 clones, approximately 90% being singletons. Sequencing input: peripheral blood. The receptors come from a woman between 40 and 50 years old with acute or convalescent COVID-19.

J is TRBJ1-1 and V is TRBV4-1; possibly TRBD1 for D (6 bases). The CDR3 has 15 amino acids. Between the trimmed V and J ends, which lost 4 bases and 4 bases, there was a span of 16 bases. Germline V CDR1 and CDR2: MGHRA, YSYEKL. CDR3 nucleotides: TGCGCCAGCAGCCGGCCTCCCACAGGGATCACTGAAGCTTTCTTT. Its protein product is CASSRPPTGITEAFF.

This clone is a singleton in its sample. The V call is TRBV30, the J call TRBJ1-2; the match to TRBD1 covers 9 bases. The CDR3 runs 15 residues. V shed 0 bases and J 2 bases; nucleotides not matched to a gene: 4. Germline CDR1 reads GTSNPN; CDR2 reads SVGIG (reference sequence). CDR3 nucleotides: TGTGCCTGGAGTGTCCCGGACAGGGGAAACTATGGCTACACCTTC. Protein: CAWSVPDRGNYGYTF.

CDR3 bases: TGTGCCACCAGCAGAGTCCGGGACAGGGTGGAAAAACTGTTTTTT. It specifies CATSRVRDRVEKLFF. The V gene is TRBV15, the J gene TRBJ1-4; 9 nucleotides match TRBD1. Trimming removed 1 base from V and 8 bases from J; junction bases left unmatched: 5. Germline CDR1 is LNHNV and CDR2 is YYDKDF (reference sequence). The CDR3 spans 15 residues.

The chain couples TRBV6-1 to TRBJ1-2, with 7 bases identical to TRBD1. V shed 3 bases and J 7 bases; nucleotides not matched to a gene: 5. This CDR3 region has 13 residues. The germline CDR1 and CDR2 sequences are MNHNS and SASEGT. In DNA, the CDR3 is TGTGCCAGCAGTGATAGGACAGGTGGTGGCTACACCTTC. Translating gives CASSDRTGGGYTF.

The chain has TRBV5-6 and TRBJ1-2; TRBD1 agrees at 7 bases. There are 13 residues in the CDR3. CDR1 and CDR2 from the germline V gene are SGHDT and YYEEEE. With V trimmed by 2 bases and J by 5 bases, 3 bases remained unmatched. The CDR3 DNA reads TGTGCCAGCAGCTTTGGGACAGCATATGGCTACACCTTC. Residues: CASSFGTAYGYTF.

This chain uses TRBV6-1 with TRBJ1-3; 8 bases match TRBD1. The CDR3 is made up of 15 amino acids. Trimming at V came to 2 bases and at J to 2 bases, leaving 2 bases not matched to a gene. CDR1 MNHNS and CDR2 SASEGT come from the germline V gene. The CDR3 loop is CASSEHRGTGNTIYF. As DNA, the CDR3 is TGTGCCAGCAGTGAACACAGGGGGACTGGAAACACCATATATTTT.

This clone has more than one count but fewer than ten. V and J are TRBV24-1 and TRBJ1-6, with D perhaps matching TRBD1 (5 bases). Trimming left V 4 bases short and J 10 bases short, with 13 bases between. This CDR3 is 14 amino acids long. CDR1 is KGHDR and CDR2 is SFDVKD in the germline V gene. The DNA of the CDR3 is TGTGCCACCAGTGAGCCCAGGGATGGCTCACCCCTCCACTTT. Its translation is CATSEPRDGSPLHF.

V usage is TRBV2 and J usage is TRBJ2-5; D unclear. Trimming removed 7 bases from V and 3 bases from J, with 15 bases in between. CDR3 length equals 14 residues. Per germline, CDR1 SNHLY and CDR2 FYNNEI. The CDR3: CASIEVEAKETQYF. The CDR3 bases are TGTGCCAGCATCGAGGTGGAAGCAAAAGAGACCCAGTACTTC.

This clone has only a few counts. The chain couples TRBV30 to TRBJ1-2; no clear D gene. CDR1 GTSNPN and CDR2 SVGIG come from the germline V gene (reference sequence). Trimming stripped 4 bases from V and 1 base from J, with 16 bases between. This CDR3 region has 15 residues. Here the CDR3 reads CAWIRQNRRNYGYTF. The DNA for the CDR3 is TGTGCCTGGATTCGCCAGAACCGCCGTAACTATGGCTACACCTTC.

This chain connects TRBV9 to TRBJ1-5; D gene ambiguous. Germline V gene sequence: CDR1 SGDLS, CDR2 YYNGEE. V was trimmed by 9 bases and J by 11 bases, leaving 15 bases between them. The CDR3 contains 11 residues. CDR3 protein: CAIHSGVSQHF. The CDR3 DNA reads as TGTGCCATCCACTCCGGGGTGTCCCAGCATTTT.

The genes are TRBV19 and TRBJ1-4; TRBD1 agrees at 7 bases. The CDR3 is made up of 14 amino acids. The germline CDR1 and CDR2 sequences are LNHDA and SQIVND (reference sequence). J lost 8 bases, V lost 7 bases, and 10 bases had no gene match. The CDR3 sequence is CASKRDRGGEKLFF. CDR3 sequence (DNA): TGTGCCAGTAAAAGGGACAGAGGTGGGGAAAAACTGTTTTTT.

The V and J genes are TRBV6-5 and TRBJ1-1; D might be TRBD1 (5 bases). Germline V gene sequence: CDR1 MNHEY, CDR2 SVGAGI. This CDR3 spans 14 amino acids. V dropped 2 bases and J dropped 3 bases, with 10 bases sitting between them. The CDR3 sequence is CASSYRGVDTEAFF. CDR3 coding DNA: TGTGCCAGCAGTTACAGGGGTGTGGACACTGAAGCTTTCTTT.

The chain joins TRBV5-4 to TRBJ1-2; D not resolved. Germline CDR1 is SGHNT and CDR2 is YYREEE (reference sequence). Trimming took off 0 bases at V and 8 bases at J, with 14 bases between the two ends. The CDR3 length is 14 residues. DNA of the CDR3: TGTGCCAGCAGCTTGGATCCCCCAACCGGGGGCTACACCTTC. It encodes CASSLDPPTGGYTF. The full variable domain, in which reference TRBV5-4 and TRBJ1-2 provide the parts outside the CDR3, is ETGVTQSPTHLIKTRGQQVTLRCSSQSGHNTVSWYQQALGQGPQFIFQYYREEENGRGNFPPRFSGLQFPNYSSELNVNALELDDSALYLCASSLDPPTGGYTFGSGTRLTVV.

CDR3 in amino acids: CASSPAGNEQFF. The CDR3 DNA is TGTGCCAGCAGCCCCGCCGGGAATGAGCAGTTCTTC. The genes are TRBV3-1 (or the pseudogene TRBV3-2) and TRBJ2-1, with unresolved D. Trimming cost V 4 bases and J 7 bases, with 8 bases left between them. The CDR3 covers 12 residues. Germline V gene lookup returns CDR1 LGHDT and CDR2 YNNKEL (reference sequence).

The chain carries TRBV4-1 and TRBJ1-6; D is undetermined. The V end lost 5 bases, the J end lost 5 bases, and 16 bases lay between the germline ends. CDR3 length: 16 residues. Germline V CDR1 and CDR2: MGHRA, YSYEKL. The CDR3 loop reads CASSSRRVGDNSPLHF. As DNA, the CDR3 is TGCGCCAGCAGCTCCCGGAGGGTTGGGGATAATTCACCCCTCCACTTT.

The chain joins TRBV5-5 to TRBJ2-3, with 8 bases matching TRBD2. Germline V CDR1 and CDR2: SGHKS, YYEKEE (reference sequence). J lost 6 bases, V lost 0 bases, and 9 bases had no gene match. The CDR3 covers 16 residues. In DNA, the CDR3 is TGTGCCAGCAGCTTGGCCCCGGGACTAGAAAAGGATACGCAGTATTTT. Protein: CASSLAPGLEKDTQYF.

The chain joins TRBV12-3 or TRBV12-4 to TRBJ1-3, with D uncertain. V lost 2 bases to trimming and J lost 8 bases, with 10 bases between them. This CDR3 has 13 amino acids. CDR3 amino acids: CASSLPSMDTIYF. CDR3 in DNA: TGTGCCAGCAGTTTACCCTCTATGGACACCATATATTTT.

J is TRBJ2-1 and V is TRBV2, with TRBD2 matching 13 bases. The CDR3 has 16 amino acids. Trimming took 6 bases from V and 10 from J; bases not matched to a gene: 12. CDR1 is SNHLY and CDR2 is FYNNEI in the germline V gene. DNA for the CDR3: TGTGCCAGCAGAGGACTAGCGGGGGCCGGGCGTGGGGAGCAGTTCTTC. Protein product: CASRGLAGAGRGEQFF.

The CDR3 region is CAWIPTWTTGGLGGYTF. The CDR3 nucleotides are TGTGCCTGGATTCCCACGTGGACGACCGGGGGATTAGGTGGCTACACCTTC. V gene TRBV30 combines with J gene TRBJ1-2; perhaps TRBD1 as D (5 bases). CDR1 and CDR2 from the germline V gene are GTSNPN and SVGIG (reference sequence). This CDR3 is 17 amino acids long. Trimming pared 4 bases from V and 7 bases from J, leaving 28 bases between.

The rearrangement uses TRBV9 and TRBJ2-3; 9 nucleotides match TRBD2. This CDR3 has 16 residues. CDR1 is SGDLS, CDR2 YYNGEE, per germline. The J segment lost 2 bases and the V segment lost 0 bases, leaving 4 bases of the junction unmatched. In DNA, the CDR3 is TGTGCCAGCAGCGTAGAGGGCGGGGGGGACACAGATACGCAGTATTTT. Translating gives CASSVEGGGDTDTQYF.

This clone was seen only a few times. The chain combines TRBV7-2 with TRBJ2-5, with D possibly TRBD2 on 5 matching bases. CDR1 SGHTA and CDR2 FQGNSA come from the germline V gene. The CDR3 is 15 residues long. With 5 bases removed from V and 5 bases from J, the gap between germline ends came to 18 bases. CDR3 protein: CASSPLRGPWETQYF. The CDR3 region has the DNA TGTGCCAGCAGCCCCCTGAGAGGGCCGTGGGAGACCCAGTACTTC.

The chain uses TRBV6-6 and TRBJ1-5, with TRBD1 matching 9 bases. With V trimmed by 2 bases and J by 6 bases, 8 bases remained unmatched. In germline, CDR1 is MNHNY, CDR2 SVGAGI (reference sequence). This CDR3 contains 16 residues. The CDR3 nucleotides are TGTGCCAGCAGTTACCGGAGGGACAGGGCAAGTCAGCCCCAGCATTTT. Residues: CASSYRRDRASQPQHF.

This rearrangement joins TRBV4-2 to TRBJ2-6; 9 positions agree with TRBD1. The V gene end was trimmed by 2 bases and the J gene end by 0 bases; junction bases not matched to a gene: 8. The length of the CDR3 is 19 residues. The germline gives CDR1 LGHNA, CDR2 YNFKEQ. CDR3: CASSQSVGQGFSGANVLTF. CDR3 nucleotides: TGTGCCAGCAGCCAATCAGTCGGACAGGGGTTCTCTGGGGCCAACGTCCTGACTTTC.

J is TRBJ1-2 and V is TRBV7-9; 8 positions match TRBD1. The V gene end was trimmed by 1 base and the J gene end by 4 bases; junction bases not matched to a gene: 2. Germline V lookup: CDR1 SEHNR, CDR2 FQNEAQ (reference sequence). This CDR3 has 14 amino acids. As DNA, the CDR3 is TGTGCCAGCAGCTTAGGAGGGACAGGCTATGGCTACACCTTC. Residues: CASSLGGTGYGYTF.

This clone was observed a handful of times. This CDR3 is missing its conserved last phenylalanine or tryptophan, likely due to a read error. The DNA is omitted, as the CDR3 cannot be located on it reliably, and the CDR3 follows TCRdb's listing. The chain employs TRBV24-1 and TRBJ2-7; the table's D call of TRBD1 was not tested on the DNA. Germline CDR1 and CDR2: KGHDR and SFDVKD. From its first to its last residue, the CDR3 has 9 amino acids. The CDR3 sequence is CATSDLRDR.